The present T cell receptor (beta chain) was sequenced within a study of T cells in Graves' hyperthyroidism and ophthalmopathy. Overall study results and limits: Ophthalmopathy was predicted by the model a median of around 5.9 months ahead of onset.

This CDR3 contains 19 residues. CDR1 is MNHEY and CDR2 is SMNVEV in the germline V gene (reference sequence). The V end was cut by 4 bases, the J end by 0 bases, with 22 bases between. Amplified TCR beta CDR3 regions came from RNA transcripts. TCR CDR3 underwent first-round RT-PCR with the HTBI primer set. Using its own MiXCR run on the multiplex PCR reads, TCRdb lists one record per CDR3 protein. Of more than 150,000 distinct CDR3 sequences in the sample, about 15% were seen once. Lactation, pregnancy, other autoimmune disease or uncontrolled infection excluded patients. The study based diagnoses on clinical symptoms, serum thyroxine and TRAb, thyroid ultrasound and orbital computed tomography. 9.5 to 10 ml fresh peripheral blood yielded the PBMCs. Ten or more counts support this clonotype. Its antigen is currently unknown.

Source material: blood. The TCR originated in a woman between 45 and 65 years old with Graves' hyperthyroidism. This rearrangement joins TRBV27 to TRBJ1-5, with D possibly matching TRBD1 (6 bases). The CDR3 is CASSSLPGHMTYSNQPQHF. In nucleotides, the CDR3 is TGTGCCAGCAGTTCACTACCGGGACATATGACCTATAGCAATCAGCCCCAGCATTTT.